The rows below give T cell receptor beta chains drawn from one sample of a study of spatial heterogeneity in lung cancer. Each CDR3 protein is one row after TCRdb ran MiXCR on the 5' RACE reads. The sample holds 25,000 to 30,000 distinct CDR3 sequences; about 7.1% are singletons and the top ten take roughly a quarter. The input for sequencing was lung tumor tissue, taken at surgery. These receptors were collected from a male donor with early-stage non-small cell lung cancer. CDR3s include the opening cysteine and the closing phenylalanine or tryptophan. Part of the rows lack a size; the others show once, few, many or a class for expanded clones.

cdr3_length: 14
clone_size: many
j_call: TRBJ1-1
v_call: TRBV12-3/TRBV12-4
cdr3_aa: CASSYSPTVIEAFF

cdr3_length: 15
clone_size: few
j_call: TRBJ2-5
v_call: TRBV3-1
cdr3_aa: CASSQMAGGQETQYF

cdr3_length: 15
clone_size: many
j_call: TRBJ1-2
v_call: TRBV18
cdr3_aa: CASSPPAGTNYGYTF

cdr3_length: 14
clone_size: few
j_call: TRBJ2-3
v_call: TRBV5-1
cdr3_aa: CASSLGGRTDTQYF

cdr3_length: 18
clone_size: many
j_call: TRBJ2-1
v_call: TRBV4-2
cdr3_aa: CASSQAKSGNSRYNEQFF

cdr3_length: 15
clone_size: .
j_call: TRBJ2-2
v_call: TRBV5-1
cdr3_aa: CASSLTDRSTGELFF

cdr3_length: 13
clone_size: many
j_call: TRBJ2-1
v_call: TRBV4-1
cdr3_aa: CASSQIPGGEQFF

cdr3_length: 12
clone_size: many
j_call: TRBJ1-2
v_call: TRBV12-3/TRBV12-4
cdr3_aa: CAVGQGDYGYTF

cdr3_length: 13
clone_size: many
j_call: TRBJ2-4
v_call: TRBV27
cdr3_aa: CASSFLGENIQYF

cdr3_length: 13
clone_size: medium-sized
j_call: TRBJ2-3
v_call: TRBV28
cdr3_aa: CASSLKGFDTQYF

cdr3_length: 15
clone_size: .
j_call: TRBJ2-2
v_call: TRBV7-2
cdr3_aa: CASSLGGAVTGELFF

cdr3_length: 19
clone_size: many
j_call: TRBJ2-4
v_call: TRBV6-4
cdr3_aa: CASSDSTAADSSAKNIQYF

cdr3_length: 14
clone_size: many
j_call: TRBJ2-5
v_call: TRBV2
cdr3_aa: CASAGQGVEETQYF

cdr3_length: 13
clone_size: .
j_call: TRBJ2-7
v_call: TRBV28
cdr3_aa: CASPDRQTYEQYF

cdr3_length: 14
clone_size: many
j_call: TRBJ1-5
v_call: TRBV7-2
cdr3_aa: CASSLNRGGQPQHF

cdr3_length: 13
clone_size: many
j_call: TRBJ1-5
v_call: TRBV3-1
cdr3_aa: CASSQSRGQPQHF

cdr3_length: 11
clone_size: many
j_call: TRBJ2-3
v_call: TRBV29-1
cdr3_aa: CSVSSTDTQYF

cdr3_length: 14
clone_size: few
j_call: TRBJ2-7
v_call: TRBV6-2/TRBV6-3
cdr3_aa: CASSKPTGLEEQYF

cdr3_length: 16
clone_size: few
j_call: TRBJ2-2
v_call: TRBV7-2
cdr3_aa: CASSQQGGLNTGELFF

cdr3_length: 17
clone_size: many
j_call: TRBJ1-1
v_call: TRBV20-1
cdr3_aa: CSARDLQGASTYTEAFF

cdr3_length: 14
clone_size: many
j_call: TRBJ2-4
v_call: TRBV28
cdr3_aa: CASSFPEGINIQYF

cdr3_length: 14
clone_size: many
j_call: TRBJ1-5
v_call: TRBV3-1
cdr3_aa: CASSPSMAYQPQHF

cdr3_length: 14
clone_size: many
j_call: TRBJ2-3
v_call: TRBV28
cdr3_aa: CASSFLSGTDTQYF

cdr3_length: 14
clone_size: many
j_call: TRBJ1-2
v_call: TRBV28
cdr3_aa: CASSLRTEGYGYTF

cdr3_length: 14
clone_size: .
j_call: TRBJ2-3
v_call: TRBV5-1
cdr3_aa: CASTRGGSTDTQYF

cdr3_length: 15
clone_size: many
j_call: TRBJ2-5
v_call: TRBV20-1
cdr3_aa: CSRSLDRARQETQYF

cdr3_length: 17
clone_size: many
j_call: TRBJ1-5
v_call: TRBV23-1
cdr3_aa: CASSPIEGQYSNQPQHF

cdr3_length: 15
clone_size: many
j_call: TRBJ2-2
v_call: TRBV9
cdr3_aa: CASSVDVEVAGELFF

cdr3_length: 13
clone_size: .
j_call: TRBJ1-2
v_call: TRBV5-1
cdr3_aa: CASSLRTGEGYTF

cdr3_length: 15
clone_size: .
j_call: TRBJ2-1
v_call: TRBV4-3
cdr3_aa: CASRADRSSYNEQFF

cdr3_length: 12
clone_size: .
j_call: TRBJ2-3
v_call: TRBV6-1
cdr3_aa: CASSVFPNTQYF

cdr3_length: 13
clone_size: many
j_call: TRBJ2-2
v_call: TRBV10-3
cdr3_aa: CAISRQGSGELFF

cdr3_length: 13
clone_size: .
j_call: TRBJ2-5
v_call: TRBV18
cdr3_aa: CASSLRLAETQYF

cdr3_length: 13
clone_size: many
j_call: TRBJ2-7
v_call: TRBV6-6
cdr3_aa: CASSYEFSYEQYF

cdr3_length: 16
clone_size: medium-sized
j_call: TRBJ2-3
v_call: TRBV29-1
cdr3_aa: CSALSSSQGISDTQYF

cdr3_length: 13
clone_size: few
j_call: TRBJ2-7
v_call: TRBV5-5
cdr3_aa: CASSLAWDYEQYF

cdr3_length: 16
clone_size: many
j_call: TRBJ1-1
v_call: TRBV6-2/TRBV6-3
cdr3_aa: CASSYSPGGWRTEAFF

cdr3_length: 15
clone_size: .
j_call: TRBJ2-2
v_call: TRBV20-1
cdr3_aa: CSARQGLANTGELFF

cdr3_length: 14
clone_size: many
j_call: TRBJ2-3
v_call: TRBV11-2
cdr3_aa: CASSHDTFTDTQYF

cdr3_length: 15
clone_size: many
j_call: TRBJ1-2
v_call: TRBV20-1
cdr3_aa: CSARDQAGGGYGYTF

cdr3_length: 13
clone_size: many
j_call: TRBJ2-5
v_call: TRBV6-2/TRBV6-3
cdr3_aa: CASSPWRGETQYF

cdr3_length: 13
clone_size: many
j_call: TRBJ1-5
v_call: TRBV20-1
cdr3_aa: CSARDHLGGPQHF

cdr3_length: 17
clone_size: .
j_call: TRBJ2-1
v_call: TRBV14
cdr3_aa: CASSRSLGTGSYNEQFF

cdr3_length: 15
clone_size: .
j_call: TRBJ2-1
v_call: TRBV11-3
cdr3_aa: CASSSRDRAPNEQFF

cdr3_length: 13
clone_size: many
j_call: TRBJ1-5
v_call: TRBV28
cdr3_aa: CASSLVRNQPQHF

cdr3_length: 14
clone_size: few
j_call: TRBJ2-7
v_call: TRBV7-2
cdr3_aa: CASRTGTGTYEQYF

cdr3_length: 14
clone_size: medium-sized
j_call: TRBJ1-1
v_call: TRBV20-1
cdr3_aa: CSARDEGLNTEAFF

cdr3_length: 15
clone_size: many
j_call: TRBJ1-5
v_call: TRBV6-5
cdr3_aa: CASRPGFNPNQPQHF

cdr3_length: 15
clone_size: .
j_call: TRBJ1-4
v_call: TRBV7-2
cdr3_aa: CASSPGTQPDEKLFF

cdr3_length: 13
clone_size: many
j_call: TRBJ2-7
v_call: TRBV28
cdr3_aa: CATVTGARDEQYF

cdr3_length: 16
clone_size: .
j_call: TRBJ2-7
v_call: TRBV27
cdr3_aa: CASSLPLTGGPYEQYF

cdr3_length: 16
clone_size: many
j_call: TRBJ2-4
v_call: TRBV5-1
cdr3_aa: CASSSHGALAKNIQYF

cdr3_length: 15
clone_size: many
j_call: TRBJ1-2
v_call: TRBV12-3/TRBV12-4
cdr3_aa: CATSLWAGQDYGYTF

cdr3_length: 13
clone_size: many
j_call: TRBJ2-7
v_call: TRBV10-3
cdr3_aa: CAIRGQGSHEQYF

cdr3_length: 15
clone_size: many
j_call: TRBJ2-1
v_call: TRBV7-2
cdr3_aa: CASSLAGGLYNEQFF

cdr3_length: 14
clone_size: medium-sized
j_call: TRBJ1-5
v_call: TRBV3-1
cdr3_aa: CASSQGQGNQPQHF

cdr3_length: 14
clone_size: many
j_call: TRBJ2-2
v_call: TRBV6-5
cdr3_aa: CASRGQGVTGELFF

cdr3_length: 15
clone_size: few
j_call: TRBJ2-2
v_call: TRBV24-1
cdr3_aa: CATSDLRSNTGELFF